Sequencing of this T cell receptor beta chain was carried out in a study of OX40 agonist ivuxolimab in advanced cancers. Study in general: It was permissible to have had prior anti-PD-1, anti-PD-L1 or anti-CTLA-4 therapy, and more than 30% had some. General study points: Partial responders at 0.1-3.0 mg/kg had among the lowest clonal expansion.

Regarding this clone: Its antigen is as yet unknown.

Clones were read by immunoSEQ multiplex PCR, and TCRdb kept only the in-frame ones, dropping some. The sample records tens of thousands of clones, approximately 89% being singletons. The V segment lost 0 bases and the J segment 3 bases; nucleotides outside the gene matches: 10. The CDR3 length is 17 residues. Germline CDR1 and CDR2: SGHVS and FNYEAQ. The TCR sequence derives from an adult with an advanced solid tumor such as melanoma, head and neck, liver or kidney cancer. The chain employs TRBV7-6 and TRBJ2-7; 8 nucleotides line up with TRBD2. This sample comprised CD4+ or CD8+ T cells sorted from blood, obtained in a trial of the OX40 agonist ivuxolimab. CDR3 protein: CASSLAVSGAKDYEQYF. As DNA, the CDR3 is TGTGCCAGCAGCTTAGCGGTTAGCGGGGCGAAAGACTACGAGCAGTACTTC.